This T cell receptor beta chain was identified during a study of response to subunit inactivated influenza vaccine. The study, taken as a whole, reports: After each seasonal influenza vaccination, few new T cells are recruited, the authors suggested.

One entry per CDR3 protein results from TCRdb running MiXCR on the RT-PCR reads. The sample lists fewer than 800,000 distinct CDR3 sequences; about 15% were seen once. Trimming took off 3 bases at V and 1 base at J, with 18 bases between the two ends. The germline V gene has CDR1 SQVTM and CDR2 ANQGSEA. The CDR3 is 17 residues long. This clonotype was picked up a small number of times. Its specificity is not known. The specimen comprised PBMCs from blood, sampled 11 to 12 days after vaccination. V usage is TRBV29-1 and J usage is TRBJ2-2; weak D call: TRBD1 (6 bases). The sequence derives from a man over 45 who received an inactivated influenza vaccine. The DNA of the CDR3 is TGCAGCGTTGAGATGGGCGTAAGGGGGAGGAACACCGGGGAGCTGTTTTTT. It encodes CSVEMGVRGRNTGELFF.